This T cell receptor (beta chain) stems from a study of post-analysis software for immune sequencing data. Findings and caveats of the study: Patients carried roughly 5 TRBV segments more frequently than controls did, and TRBV5-6, TRBV5-1 and TRBV20-1 were among them.

CDR1 DFQATT and CDR2 SNEGSKA come from the germline V gene (reference sequence). The CDR3 runs to 15 residues. Trimming took off 4 bases at V and 0 bases at J, with 16 bases between the two ends. Comments on this clonotype: Its cognate antigen is unknown.

The TCR beta cDNA libraries contained unique molecular identifiers. TCRdb recomputed calls from the PCR reads with MiXCR, one row per CDR3 protein. The sample has fewer than 900,000 distinct CDR3 sequences; just over 45% are singletons. This rearrangement joins TRBV20-1 to TRBJ2-7, with D maybe TRBD1 (5 bases). Sequenced input: blood. The sequence came from a girl between 5 and 17 years old with multiple sclerosis. CDR3 region: CSAIGFPTVSYEQYF. DNA of the CDR3: TGCAGTGCTATTGGGTTCCCGACAGTCTCCTACGAGCAGTACTTC.